The 15 T cell receptor beta chains listed next were all sequenced from one sample in a study of cytomegalovirus exposure and HLA in healthy donors. The primer mix had 60 Vbeta and 13 Jbeta primers. Sequenced by immunoSEQ multiplex PCR; TCRdb stores in-frame clones only, minus some. The sample contains 55,000 to 65,000 clones, around three quarters of which appear only once. The material sequenced was PBMCs. The receptors stem from a middle-aged woman in good health and CMV-seropositive.

This chain uses TRBV7-9 with TRBJ2-2; 10 nucleotides agree with TRBD1. CDR1 is SEHNR and CDR2 is FQNEAQ in the germline V gene (reference sequence). V gave up 6 bases and J gave up 5 bases; unmatched junction bases: 6. This CDR3 comprises 15 residues. CDR3 protein: CASSDGQGVTGELFF. For the CDR3, the DNA is TGTGCCAGCAGTGACGGACAGGGGGTGACCGGGGAGCTGTTTTTT.

V and J are TRBV18 and TRBJ1-1, with TRBD1 matching over 8 bases. Germline assignment: CDR1 KGHSH and CDR2 LQKENI. Trimming at V came to 0 bases and at J to 5 bases, leaving 8 bases not matched to a gene. CDR3 length equals 16 residues. The CDR3, as DNA: TGTGCCAGCTCACCACCGACAGGGGTGTTGGGGACTGAAGCTTTCTTT. Protein product: CASSPPTGVLGTEAFF.

V gene TRBV30 combines with J gene TRBJ2-7; 9 nucleotides agree with TRBD1. In germline, CDR1 is GTSNPN, CDR2 SVGIG (reference sequence). V trimming: 4 bases; J trimming: 6 bases; junction bases outside the gene matches: 7. The CDR3 is 13 residues long. Here the CDR3 reads CAWNRGLLGEQYF. CDR3 DNA: TGTGCCTGGAACAGGGGGCTCTTGGGCGAGCAGTACTTC. The whole variable domain, filled in from reference TRBV30 and TRBJ2-7, reads SQTIHQWPATLVQPVGSPLSLECTVEGTSNPNLYWYRQAAGRGLQLLFYSVGIGQISSEVPQNLSASRPQDRQFILSSKKLLLSDSGFYLCAWNRGLLGEQYFGPGTRLTVT.

The rearrangement joins TRBV2 to TRBJ1-4; TRBD1 aligns across 11 bases. Trimming removed 6 bases from V and 11 bases from J; junction bases left unmatched: 8. Germline V gene data show CDR1 as SNHLY and CDR2 as FYNNEI. The CDR3 sequence is 14 residues long. The chain's CDR3 is CASRGDRGVQKLFF. CDR3 bases: TGTGCCAGCAGAGGGGACAGGGGGGTACAGAAACTGTTTTTT.

This clone has just one count. The V call is TRBV19, the J call TRBJ2-2, with D possibly being TRBD1 (5 bases). The germline CDR1 and CDR2 sequences are LNHDA and SQIVND (reference sequence). V lost 7 bases and J 1 base, leaving 16 bases between the germline ends. The CDR3 contains 16 residues. In nucleotides, the CDR3 is TGTGCCAGTATTGGATCCGGACACTTGAACACCGGGGAGCTGTTTTTT. Its translation: CASIGSGHLNTGELFF.

CDR3 bases: TGCGCCAGCAGCAGCCCGACCGGGGGCCAAGAGACCCAGTACTTC. Protein product: CASSSPTGGQETQYF. V and J are TRBV5-1 and TRBJ2-5; TRBD2 is a possible D gene (6 bases). Per germline, CDR1 SGHRS and CDR2 YFSETQ. The length of the CDR3 is 15 residues. V lost 4 bases to trimming and J lost 1 base, with 14 bases between them.

The genes are TRBV18 and TRBJ2-6, with D perhaps matching TRBD1 (6 bases). Germline V CDR1 and CDR2: KGHSH, LQKENI. V lost 4 bases to trimming and J lost 2 bases, with 15 bases between them. The length of the CDR3 is 17 residues. CDR3 sequence: CASSLKTGVTGANVLTF. DNA for the CDR3: TGTGCCAGCTCACTTAAGACAGGAGTGACTGGGGCCAACGTCCTGACTTTC.

The chain combines TRBV1 with TRBJ2-2; whether TRBD2, the table's D call, matches the DNA was not checked. TRBV1 is annotated as a pseudogene. This CDR3 is built from 15 residues. The CDR3 nucleotides read TGCACCAGCAGCCGCTACAGGGAGGGGGCCGGGGAGCTGTTTTTT. Translating gives CTSSRYREGAGELFF.

The V and J genes are TRBV6-6 and TRBJ2-3, with a weak D call TRBD1 (6 bases). The CDR3 has 15 residues. V was trimmed by 7 bases and J by 2 bases, leaving 16 bases between them. Germline V gene data show CDR1 as MNHNY and CDR2 as SVGAGI (reference sequence). CDR3 coding DNA: TGTGCCAGCACTCAAAGAGGACAGTTCACAGATACGCAGTATTTT. It encodes CASTQRGQFTDTQYF.

The chain uses TRBV7-9 and TRBJ2-1; 11 bases match TRBD1. The CDR3 totals 17 residues. Germline CDR1 and CDR2: SEHNR and FQNEAQ (reference sequence). Trimming removed 1 base from V and 8 bases from J; junction bases left unmatched: 10. The CDR3 spells CASSLVWTGGKGDEQFF. The CDR3 DNA is TGTGCCAGCAGCTTAGTTTGGACAGGGGGCAAAGGGGATGAGCAGTTCTTC.

The chain is built from TRBV12-5 and TRBJ2-7; tentatively, D is TRBD1 (6 bases). Trimming cost V 6 bases and J 3 bases, with 15 bases left between them. Looked up from germline, CDR1 is LGHNT and CDR2 is FRNRAP. This CDR3 has 14 residues. The DNA for the CDR3 is TGTGCTAGTGGCACCGAGGGACAATACTACGAGCAGTACTTC. Amino acids: CASGTEGQYYEQYF. Based on the CDR3 plus reference TRBV12-5 and TRBJ2-7, the full variable domain is DARVTQTPRHKVTEMGQEVTMRCQPILGHNTVFWYRQTMMQGLELLAYFRNRAPLDDSGMPKDRFSAEMPDATLATLKIQPSEPRDSAVYFCASGTEGQYYEQYFGPGTRLTVT.

V gene TRBV28 combines with J gene TRBJ2-2; TRBD1 agrees at 7 bases. The CDR3 loop spans 15 amino acids. From germline, CDR1 is MDHEN and CDR2 SYDVKM. V was pared by 3 bases and J by 0 bases, with 1 base of the junction left unmatched. This CDR3 is CASSLGQTNTGELFF. Here the CDR3 DNA reads TGTGCCAGCAGTTTGGGACAGACGAACACCGGGGAGCTGTTTTTT.

This rearrangement joins TRBV5-1 to TRBJ2-7; tentative D call: TRBD1 (6 bases). This CDR3 comprises 14 residues. V was clipped by 2 bases and J by 2 bases, with 11 bases between them. Germline V gives CDR1 SGHRS, CDR2 YFSETQ. The CDR3 DNA sequence: TGCGCCAGCAGCTTCGAGGGGGATGCCTACGAGCAGTACTTC. It yields the protein CASSFEGDAYEQYF.

This chain joins TRBV27 and TRBJ2-3, with a possible D match to TRBD2 (6 bases). Trimming stripped 10 bases from V and 2 bases from J, with 13 bases between. This CDR3 comprises 13 residues. Germline V gene lookup returns CDR1 MNHEY and CDR2 SMNVEV (reference sequence). CDR3 sequence (DNA): TGTGCCACCTTGGGGGGAGTCACAGATACGCAGTATTTT. This encodes CATLGGVTDTQYF.

This rearrangement joins TRBV6-5 to TRBJ2-7, with a weak D call TRBD2 (6 bases). Looked up from germline, CDR1 is MNHEY and CDR2 is SVGAGI. Deletions cut 0 bases from V and 6 bases from J, with 9 bases between. The CDR3 spans 13 residues. CDR3 residues: CASSYSSGFEQYF. In DNA, the CDR3 is TGTGCCAGCAGTTACTCGAGCGGGTTCGAGCAGTACTTC.